This entry describes one TCR beta chain. The data belong to a study of graft-versus-host responses after intestinal transplantation. In the study overall: Each recipient received anti-thymocyte globulin induction, then tacrolimus and steroids for around 3 years.

Profiled with immunoSEQ multiplex PCR; TCRdb holds only in-frame clones, not every one. Here the sample spans roughly 97,000 clones, 90% being singletons. V lost 5 bases, J lost 5 bases, and 12 bases lay in between. Germline-derived CDR1 and CDR2 are LNHDA and SQIVND (reference sequence). The CDR3 is made up of 13 amino acids. This sequence was found in a human patient who received an intestinal transplant, so some T cells may come from the graft donor. V usage is TRBV19 and J usage is TRBJ1-2, with unresolved D. This specimen consisted of PBMCs, obtained around 450 days after intestinal transplant. CDR3 sequence (DNA): TGTGCCAGTAGTTTGGATAGTAGGTATGGCTACACCTTC. Its translation is CASSLDSRYGYTF.